Listed here are 22 T cell receptor beta chains from one sample, sequenced in a study of naive and memory T cell subsets. Both TRBC1 and TRBC2 were covered by a beta constant-region primer of two equimolar oligonucleotides. TCRdb fed the UMI-ligation and nested PCR reads into MiXCR, producing one record per CDR3 protein. The data show about 85,000 distinct CDR3 sequences, around 13% seen once. The sample consisted of central memory CD4+ T cells from blood. The receptor set was obtained from a human donor in good health.

This clonotype appeared a few times. The chain uses TRBV5-1 and TRBJ1-1, with D perhaps matching TRBD1 (5 bases). The germline CDR1 and CDR2 sequences are SGHRS and YFSETQ. The CDR3 is 15 residues long. The V and J ends lost 0 bases and 1 base respectively, with 10 bases between them. CDR3 sequence: CASSLGGAANTEAFF. The CDR3 DNA reads TGCGCCAGCAGCTTGGGCGGGGCTGCGAACACTGAAGCTTTCTTT.

This clonotype appeared many times. The chain combines TRBV28 with TRBJ2-7, with 14 nucleotides matching TRBD2. The CDR3 totals 16 residues. V was clipped by 5 bases and J by 5 bases; unmatched bases: 8. Germline CDR1 MDHEN, CDR2 SYDVKM. CDR3 in amino acids: CASSPGTSGSKHEQYF. The CDR3 nucleotides read TGTGCCAGCAGTCCCGGGACTAGCGGGAGTAAGCACGAGCAGTACTTC.

This clonotype has ten or more counts. This chain's CDR3 is CASSIAGGADTQYF. CDR3 DNA sequence: TGCGCCAGCAGCATAGCGGGAGGAGCGGATACGCAGTATTTT. This rearrangement joins TRBV5-1 to TRBJ2-3; 10 nucleotides match TRBD2. Germline CDR1 reads SGHRS; CDR2 reads YFSETQ. CDR3 size: 14 residues. V was clipped by 4 bases and J by 6 bases; unmatched bases: 5.

This clonotype turned up a few times. The rearrangement joins TRBV11-2 to TRBJ1-6, with D uncertain. In germline, CDR1 is SGHAT, CDR2 FQNNGV. Between the trimmed V and J ends, which lost 5 bases and 6 bases, there was a span of 2 bases. CDR3 length: 11 residues. CDR3 protein: CASSLNSPLHF. The CDR3 bases are TGTGCCAGCAGCCTTAATTCACCCCTCCACTTT.

The chain couples TRBV6-5 to TRBJ2-3; D not resolved. The CDR3 spans 13 residues. V was cut by 5 bases and J by 0 bases, with 6 bases left in between. Germline V lookup: CDR1 MNHEY, CDR2 SVGAGI. Here the CDR3 DNA reads TGTGCCAGCAGTCATCCGAGCACAGATACGCAGTATTTT. Its protein product is CASSHPSTDTQYF.

This sequence joins TRBV20-1 and TRBJ2-3, with D possibly being TRBD2 (5 bases). Between the trimmed V and J ends, which lost 3 bases and 2 bases, there was a span of 12 bases. Germline V lookup: CDR1 DFQATT, CDR2 SNEGSKA (reference sequence). The CDR3 runs 14 residues. Here the CDR3 reads CSASSRGFTDTQYF. The CDR3 nucleotides read TGCAGTGCTAGTTCCCGCGGGTTCACAGATACGCAGTATTTT.

This clonotype is medium-sized within its sample. The chain links TRBV11-3 to TRBJ2-2; D is possibly TRBD1 (6 bases). This CDR3 spans 12 amino acids. CDR1 and CDR2 (germline): SGHNT, YENEEA. V lost 7 bases, J lost 3 bases, and 6 bases lay in between. The CDR3 reads CASKGDTGELFF. The DNA of the CDR3 is TGTGCCAGCAAGGGGGACACCGGGGAGCTGTTTTTT. Together with reference TRBV11-3 and TRBJ2-2, the CDR3 gives the full variable domain: EAGVVQSPRYKIIEKKQPVAFWCNPISGHNTLYWYLQNLGQGPELLIRYENEEAVDDSQLPKDRFSAERLKGVDSTLKIQPAELGDSAVYLCASKGDTGELFFGEGSRLTVL.

With respect to this clonotype: A much bigger clone sits one base away, suggesting this may be a read error. The V gene is TRBV20-1, the J gene TRBJ2-3; D gene uncertain. The germline V gene encodes CDR1 DFQATT and CDR2 SNEGSKA (reference sequence). The V and J ends lost 8 bases and 0 bases respectively, with 12 bases between them. The CDR3 contains 13 residues. CDR3 protein: CSPKDTSTDTQYF. Here the CDR3 DNA reads TGCAGTCCGAAGGATACAAGCACAGATACGCAGTATTTT.

This clonotype was picked up many times. This chain joins TRBV20-1 and TRBJ2-5; 10 bases agree with TRBD2. Germline CDR1 and CDR2: DFQATT and SNEGSKA (reference sequence). This CDR3 has 16 amino acids. After removal of 6 bases from V and 5 bases from J, the junction contained 15 bases not matched to a gene. The CDR3 protein is CSAPGTSDFQGETQYF. CDR3 in DNA: TGCAGTGCCCCTGGGACTAGCGATTTTCAGGGGGAGACCCAGTACTTC.

The sample holds a few counts of this clonotype. The chain links TRBV9 to TRBJ1-6; D is perhaps TRBD1 (5 bases). This CDR3 is 15 amino acids long. The V and J ends lost 0 bases and 14 bases respectively, with 18 bases between them. Germline CDR1 SGDLS, CDR2 YYNGEE. The CDR3 bases are TGTGCCAGCAGCGTAGAAGACGGCCGTATGGGGGCCCTCCACTTT. This sequence encodes CASSVEDGRMGALHF.

This clonotype was detected a few times. The chain couples TRBV6-6 to TRBJ1-5; D uncertain. This CDR3 is 14 amino acids long. Germline CDR1 reads MNHNY; CDR2 reads SVGAGI (reference sequence). The V and J ends lost 6 bases and 2 bases respectively, with 11 bases between them. The CDR3 region has the DNA TGTGCCAGCAGCCCCGGTTTTCGCAATCAGCCCCAGCATTTT. Its protein is CASSPGFRNQPQHF.

A few counts support this clonotype. The rearrangement joins TRBV5-1 to TRBJ2-1; TRBD2 agrees at 7 bases. Germline CDR1 is SGHRS and CDR2 is YFSETQ. J gave up 4 bases and V 4 bases, and 8 bases lay outside the gene matches. The length of the CDR3 is 15 residues. The DNA for the CDR3 is TGCGCCAGCAGCCCCTACCAGCGGGGATACAATGAGCAGTTCTTC. Its protein is CASSPYQRGYNEQFF.

This clonotype appeared a few times. V gene TRBV28 combines with J gene TRBJ2-3; D gene unclear. From germline, CDR1 is MDHEN and CDR2 SYDVKM. Trimming removed 10 bases from V and 0 bases from J, with 5 bases in between. This CDR3 contains 11 residues. The CDR3 sequence: CAISSTDTQYF. The CDR3 bases are TGTGCCATTTCTAGCACAGATACGCAGTATTTT.

This chain links TRBV7-2 with TRBJ1-5; D may be TRBD1 (5 bases). The germline V gene has CDR1 SGHTA and CDR2 FQGNSA. Trimming took 5 bases from V and 6 from J, leaving 14 bases between them. The length of the CDR3 is 14 residues. The CDR3 sequence is CASSPQGGGQPQHF. CDR3 nucleotide sequence: TGTGCCAGCAGCCCCCAGGGAGGCGGTCAGCCCCAGCATTTT. The full variable domain, in which reference TRBV7-2 and TRBJ1-5 provide the parts outside the CDR3, is GAGVSQSPSNKVTEKGKDVELRCDPISGHTALYWYRQSLGQGLEFLIYFQGNSAPDKSGLPSDRFSAERTGGSVSTLTIQRTQQEDSAVYLCASSPQGGGQPQHFGDGTRLSIL.

V gene TRBV7-2 combines with J gene TRBJ1-1; TRBD1 agrees at 8 bases. Germline assignment: CDR1 SGHTA and CDR2 FQGNSA. The CDR3 totals 15 residues. Trimming took 4 bases from V and 6 from J; bases not matched to a gene: 10. The CDR3 reads CASSSGQGLGAEAFF. CDR3 DNA: TGTGCCAGCAGCTCCGGACAGGGCTTGGGTGCTGAAGCTTTCTTT.

In this sample, this clonotype turned up many times. The J gene is TRBJ2-5, the V gene TRBV28; 7 bases agree with TRBD1. CDR1 and CDR2 from the germline V gene are MDHEN and SYDVKM. There are 14 residues in the CDR3. The J segment lost 1 base and the V segment lost 7 bases, leaving 6 bases of the junction unmatched. The CDR3 bases are TGTGCCAGCATCCCAGGGGGTGGCCAAGAGACCCAGTACTTC. Protein product: CASIPGGGQETQYF.

This clonotype has just a few counts. This chain uses TRBV12-5 with TRBJ2-1; 11 bases are a match to TRBD2. Germline V gene lookup returns CDR1 LGHNT and CDR2 FRNRAP. Trimming took 1 base from V and 7 from J; bases not matched to a gene: 6. The CDR3 totals 16 residues. CDR3 nucleotides: TGTGCTAGTGGTTTGGCACTAGCGGGAGCGTTTAATGAGCAGTTCTTC. Its translation is CASGLALAGAFNEQFF.

In its sample, this clonotype was seen a few times. The genes are TRBV29-1 and TRBJ2-4; unclear D gene. This CDR3 spans 16 amino acids. V was pared by 6 bases and J by 0 bases, with 18 bases between. The V gene's germline CDR1 is SQVTM and CDR2 ANQGSEA. CDR3 nucleotides: TGCAGCGTGATATGGTCACGGGCACTAGCCAAAAACATTCAGTACTTC. This gives the protein CSVIWSRALAKNIQYF.

The chain uses TRBV7-8 and TRBJ1-1; D is uncertain. CDR1 and CDR2 (germline): SGHVS, FQNEAQ. This CDR3 spans 13 amino acids. Trimming removed 5 bases from V and 4 bases from J, with 11 bases in between. The CDR3 protein is CASSGEATTEAFF. The CDR3 nucleotides are TGTGCCAGCAGCGGGGAGGCTACCACTGAAGCTTTCTTT.

This clonotype was seen at least ten times. The chain recombines TRBV2 with TRBJ2-3; a possible D gene is TRBD1 (5 bases). The CDR3 length is 12 residues. Trimming cost V 5 bases and J 8 bases, with 11 bases left between them. CDR1 is SNHLY, CDR2 FYNNEI, per germline. The CDR3 bases are TGTGCCAGCAGTCCAAAGGGGTTTACGCAGTATTTT. Residues: CASSPKGFTQYF. The variable domain in full, completed from reference TRBV2 and TRBJ2-3, reads EPEVTQTPSHQVTQMGQEVILRCVPISNHLYFYWYRQILGQKVEFLVSFYNNEISEKSEIFDDQFSVERPDGSNFTLKIRSTKLEDSAMYFCASSPKGFTQYFGPGTRLTVL.

The table lists this clonotype with many counts. V gene TRBV10-3 combines with J gene TRBJ2-2; 7 bases line up with TRBD1. After removal of 5 bases from V and 7 bases from J, the junction contained 4 bases not matched to a gene. The CDR3 extends over 13 amino acids. Germline V gives CDR1 ENHRY, CDR2 SYGVKD. CDR3 DNA sequence: TGTGCCATCAGTTCCAGGGACAGCGGGGAGCTGTTTTTT. Protein sequence: CAISSRDSGELFF.

This clonotype came up a few times. The chain has TRBV7-2 and TRBJ2-2; 8 bases are a match to TRBD2. Per germline, CDR1 SGHTA and CDR2 FQGNSA. CDR3 length: 15 amino acids. V lost 5 bases to trimming and J lost 7 bases; unmatched junction nucleotides: 9. This CDR3 reads CASSREGQGVGELFF. The CDR3 coding sequence is TGTGCCAGCAGCCGGGAGGGCCAAGGGGTCGGGGAGCTGTTTTTT.